The next 11 T cell receptor beta chains were all read from a single sample in a study of cytomegalovirus exposure and HLA in healthy donors listed by TCRdb under 2017. Libraries were prepared through the immunoSEQ multiplex PCR assay. For the multiplex PCR, a mixture combining 60 forward primers for TCR Vbeta segments and 13 reverse primers for TCR Jbeta segments was used. TCRdb limited this immuneACCESS table to in-frame rearrangements with V and J called. A share of clones is missing; checked studies link under half to unresolved V genes, and the rest is unexplained. The sample has about 150,000 clones on record, about 70% of them singletons. The ten largest clones add up to approximately 2.5% of the sample. The source material was PBMCs. These receptors all come from a woman in her 40s in good health and CMV-seronegative.

The chain uses TRBV19 and TRBJ1-5; D perhaps matches TRBD1 (5 bases). Trimming left V 2 bases short and J 4 bases short, with 12 bases between. Germline V gene lookup returns CDR1 LNHDA and CDR2 SQIVND (reference sequence). The CDR3 runs to 15 residues. The CDR3 loop is CASSIRPRQNQPQHF. For the CDR3, the DNA is TGTGCCAGTAGTATACGACCGAGACAGAATCAGCCCCAGCATTTT.

This clone has only a few counts. The genes are TRBV4-2 and TRBJ1-2; TRBD1 agrees at 11 bases. CDR3 size: 17 residues. Germline CDR1 LGHNA, CDR2 YNFKEQ. Trimming cost V 4 bases and J 5 bases; bases outside gene matches: 12. The CDR3 DNA reads TGTGCCAGCAGCCGAAGTGGAGGGACAGGGGGTGGGTATGGCTACACCTTC. Protein sequence: CASSRSGGTGGGYGYTF.

In nucleotides, the CDR3 is TGTGCCTGGATGAGGCGGATCACAGATACGCAGTATTTT. Translating gives CAWMRRITDTQYF. The chain uses TRBV30 and TRBJ2-3; D unclear. In germline, CDR1 is GTSNPN, CDR2 SVGIG (reference sequence). The germline V and J ends were trimmed by 4 bases and 2 bases, with 10 bases remaining between them. This CDR3 comprises 13 residues. The full variable domain, its missing parts supplied by reference TRBV30 and TRBJ2-3, is SQTIHQWPATLVQPVGSPLSLECTVEGTSNPNLYWYRQAAGRGLQLLFYSVGIGQISSEVPQNLSASRPQDRQFILSSKKLLLSDSGFYLCAWMRRITDTQYFGPGTRLTVL.

The chain has TRBV18 and TRBJ2-3; 7 nucleotides align to TRBD1. The germline CDR1 and CDR2 sequences are KGHSH and LQKENI. The V and J ends lost 5 bases and 0 bases, in that order; junction bases with no gene match: 5. This CDR3 region has 15 residues. Here the CDR3 reads CASSARQGSTDTQYF. The CDR3 region has the DNA TGTGCCAGCTCAGCGCGACAGGGTAGCACAGATACGCAGTATTTT.

This clone came up a few times. The chain couples TRBV30 to TRBJ2-1; D uncertain. The CDR3 runs 15 residues. Trimming removed 0 bases at V and 6 bases at J, with 15 bases between. Germline CDR1 and CDR2: GTSNPN and SVGIG (reference sequence). CDR3 DNA: TGTGCCTGGAGTGTAGGCCTAGAGCTTCGCAATGAGCAGTTCTTC. Translation: CAWSVGLELRNEQFF.

The rearrangement joins TRBV7-2 to TRBJ1-5; the D is unclear. CDR3 length equals 14 residues. Germline V gene data show CDR1 as SGHTA and CDR2 as FQGNSA. V lost 5 bases and J 2 bases, leaving 10 bases between the germline ends. The CDR3 loop reads CASSARGGNQPQHF. The CDR3 DNA reads as TGTGCCAGCAGCGCCCGGGGAGGCAATCAGCCCCAGCATTTT.

The chain is built from TRBV10-3 and TRBJ1-2; perhaps TRBD1 as D (5 bases). CDR1 and CDR2 (germline): ENHRY, SYGVKD. V dropped 6 bases and J dropped 6 bases, with 17 bases sitting between them. The CDR3 covers 14 residues. CDR3 sequence reads: CAIRNLAGIDGYTF. Written as DNA, the CDR3 is TGTGCCATCAGAAACTTAGCAGGGATAGATGGCTACACCTTC.

The gene calls are TRBV13 and TRBJ1-6; tentative D call: TRBD1 (6 bases). Germline-derived CDR1 and CDR2 are PRHDT and FYEKMQ (reference sequence). Trimming removed 5 bases from V and 7 bases from J, with 12 bases in between. The CDR3 spans 14 residues. CDR3 sequence: CASSTDSLNSPLHF. CDR3 sequence (DNA): TGTGCCAGCAGCACGGACAGCCTAAATTCACCCCTCCACTTT.

The chain combines TRBV11-2 with TRBJ1-2; tentative D call: TRBD1 (5 bases). Germline V gene sequence: CDR1 SGHAT, CDR2 FQNNGV. The CDR3 loop spans 12 amino acids. The V end lost 1 base, the J end lost 5 bases, and 5 bases lay between the germline ends. CDR3 sequence: CASSLGQYGYTF. The DNA for the CDR3 is TGTGCCAGCAGCTTAGGACAGTATGGCTACACCTTC.

The genes are TRBV27 and TRBJ1-6; D is undetermined. Germline V lookup: CDR1 MNHEY, CDR2 SMNVEV (reference sequence). This CDR3 has 15 amino acids. V lost 3 bases to trimming and J lost 8 bases, with 14 bases between them. For the CDR3, the DNA is TGTGCCAGCAGTTTTCAGGCGGAGGGTCATTCACCCCTCCACTTT. This sequence encodes CASSFQAEGHSPLHF.

The chain carries TRBV14 and TRBJ1-5; 9 positions match TRBD1. With 5 bases clipped from V and 6 bases from J, the junction kept 5 bases outside the gene matches. The CDR3 runs to 14 residues. Germline assignment: CDR1 SGHDN and CDR2 FVKESK. The CDR3 loop is CASSFGTGTQPQHF. The CDR3 DNA follows: TGTGCCAGCAGCTTCGGGACAGGGACTCAGCCCCAGCATTTT.